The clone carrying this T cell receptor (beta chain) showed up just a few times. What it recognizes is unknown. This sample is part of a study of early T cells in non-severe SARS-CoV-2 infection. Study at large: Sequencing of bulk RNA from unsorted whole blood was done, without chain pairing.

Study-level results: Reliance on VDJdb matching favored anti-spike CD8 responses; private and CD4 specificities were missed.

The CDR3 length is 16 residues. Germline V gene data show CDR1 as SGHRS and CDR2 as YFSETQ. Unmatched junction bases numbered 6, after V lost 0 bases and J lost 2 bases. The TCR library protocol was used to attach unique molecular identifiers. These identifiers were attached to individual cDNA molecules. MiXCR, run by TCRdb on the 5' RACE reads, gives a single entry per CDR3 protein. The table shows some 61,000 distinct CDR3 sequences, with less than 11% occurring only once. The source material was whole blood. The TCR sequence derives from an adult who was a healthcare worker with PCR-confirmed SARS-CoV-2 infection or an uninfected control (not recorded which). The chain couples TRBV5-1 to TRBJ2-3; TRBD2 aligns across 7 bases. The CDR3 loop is CASSLAASGYTDTQYF. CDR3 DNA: TGCGCCAGCAGCTTGGCTGCTAGCGGATACACAGATACGCAGTATTTT.